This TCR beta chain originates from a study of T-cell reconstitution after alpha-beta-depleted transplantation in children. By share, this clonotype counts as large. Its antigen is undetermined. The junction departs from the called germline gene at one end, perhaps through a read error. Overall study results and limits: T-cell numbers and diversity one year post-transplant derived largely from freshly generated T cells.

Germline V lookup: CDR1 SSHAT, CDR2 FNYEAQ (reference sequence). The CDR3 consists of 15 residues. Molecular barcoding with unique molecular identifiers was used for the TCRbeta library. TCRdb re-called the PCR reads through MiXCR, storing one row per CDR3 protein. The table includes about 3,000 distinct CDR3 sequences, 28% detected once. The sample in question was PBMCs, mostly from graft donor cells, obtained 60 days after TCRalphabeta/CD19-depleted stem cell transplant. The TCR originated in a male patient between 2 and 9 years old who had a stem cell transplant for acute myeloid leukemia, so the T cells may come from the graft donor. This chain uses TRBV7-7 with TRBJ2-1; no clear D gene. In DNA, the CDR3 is TGTGCTAGCAGCTTAGGAACCGACTCCTACAATGAGCAGTTCTTC. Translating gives CASSLGTDSYNEQFF.